This T cell receptor beta chain was sequenced in a study of a mutant IDH1 vaccine in newly diagnosed glioma. In the study overall: Commencement of vaccination occurred 4-6 weeks following radiotherapy alone, or concurrently with temozolomide cycles.

Data came from immunoSEQ multiplex PCR; TCRdb stores just in-frame clones and leaves some out. Of 75,000 to 85,000 clones in the sample, roughly 90% were seen once. The germline V gene encodes CDR1 MGHRA and CDR2 YSYEKL. This CDR3 contains 18 residues. Trimming left V 1 base short and J 4 bases short, with 17 bases between. This sample's time point: week 5, during vaccination. Doses consisted of 300 ug of mutant IDH1 20-mer peptide each, paired with topical imiquimod. As for this clone: The antigen remains unidentified.

This chain uses TRBV4-1 with TRBJ1-6; D gene unclear. The sample here was PBMCs, taken from a glioma patient whose treatment included an IDH1 peptide vaccine. The TCR sequence derives from a woman aged 45-65 years with glioma. CDR3 bases: TGCGCCAGCAGCCAAGGGGGATTTCGACGGCAGTATAATTCACCCCTCCACTTT. This translates into CASSQGGFRRQYNSPLHF.